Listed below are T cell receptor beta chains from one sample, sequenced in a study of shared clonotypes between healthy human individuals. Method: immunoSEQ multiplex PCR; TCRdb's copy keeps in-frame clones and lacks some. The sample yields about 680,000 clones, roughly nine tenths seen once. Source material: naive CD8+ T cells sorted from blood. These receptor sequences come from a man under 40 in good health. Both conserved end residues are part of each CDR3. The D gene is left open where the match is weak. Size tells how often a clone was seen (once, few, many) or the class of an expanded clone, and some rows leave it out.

CDR3 protein: CASRTGSNTEAFF; CDR3 DNA: TGTGCCAGCAGGACAGGGTCGAACACTGAAGCTTTCTTT; J gene: TRBJ1-1; CDR3 length: 13; clone size: NA; V gene: TRBV7-9; D gene: TRBD1
CDR3 protein: CAEGQVVSRTEAFF; CDR3 DNA: TGTGCCGAGGGACAGGTTGTGTCTCGCACTGAAGCTTTCTTT; J gene: TRBJ1-1; CDR3 length: 14; clone size: NA; V gene: TRBV2; D gene: TRBD1
CDR3 protein: CASSSVGQGLVQPQHF; CDR3 DNA: TGTGCCAGCAGTTCTGTGGGACAGGGTTTAGTTCAGCCCCAGCATTTT; J gene: TRBJ1-5; CDR3 length: 16; clone size: NA; V gene: TRBV6-5; D gene: TRBD1
CDR3 protein: CASSDPNQETQYF; CDR3 DNA: TGTGCCAGCAGTGATCCGAACCAAGAGACCCAGTACTTC; J gene: TRBJ2-5; CDR3 length: 13; clone size: NA; V gene: TRBV2; D gene: NA
CDR3 protein: CASRPGTEKETQYF; CDR3 DNA: TGTGCCAGCAGACCCGGGACAGAAAAAGAGACCCAGTACTTC; J gene: TRBJ2-5; CDR3 length: 14; clone size: NA; V gene: TRBV2; D gene: TRBD1
CDR3 protein: CASSFGGKLFF; CDR3 DNA: TGTGCCAGCAGCTTTGGAGGGAAACTGTTTTTT; J gene: TRBJ1-4; CDR3 length: 11; clone size: NA; V gene: TRBV7-9; D gene: NA
CDR3 protein: CASSKVEREVETQYF; CDR3 DNA: TGTGCCAGCAGCAAAGTGGAGCGGGAGGTGGAGACCCAGTACTTC; J gene: TRBJ2-5; CDR3 length: 15; clone size: NA; V gene: TRBV21-1; D gene: NA
CDR3 protein: CASSHPAGPTYEQYF; CDR3 DNA: TGTGCCAGCAGTCACCCCGCCGGACCGACCTACGAGCAGTACTTC; J gene: TRBJ2-7; CDR3 length: 15; clone size: NA; V gene: TRBV7-9; D gene: NA
CDR3 protein: CASSLGAGGLGDTQYF; CDR3 DNA: TGTGCCAGCAGCTTAGGAGCGGGAGGCCTGGGAGATACGCAGTATTTT; J gene: TRBJ2-3; CDR3 length: 16; clone size: NA; V gene: TRBV5-6; D gene: TRBD2
CDR3 protein: CASSRGGNQPQHF; CDR3 DNA: TGTGCCAGCTCCAGGGGGGGCAATCAGCCCCAGCATTTT; J gene: TRBJ1-5; CDR3 length: 13; clone size: NA; V gene: TRBV19; D gene: TRBD1
CDR3 protein: CASSSHRGTNEKLFF; CDR3 DNA: TGTGCCAGCAGCTCTCACAGGGGAACTAATGAAAAACTGTTTTTT; J gene: TRBJ1-4; CDR3 length: 15; clone size: few; V gene: TRBV7-9; D gene: TRBD1
CDR3 protein: CASSSWTENTDTQYF; CDR3 DNA: TGTGCCAGCAGCTCTTGGACAGAAAACACAGATACGCAGTATTTT; J gene: TRBJ2-3; CDR3 length: 15; clone size: NA; V gene: TRBV7-9; D gene: NA
CDR3 protein: CASSPRLAGNNEQFF; CDR3 DNA: TGTGCCAGCAGCCCGAGACTAGCGGGGAACAATGAGCAGTTCTTC; J gene: TRBJ2-1; CDR3 length: 15; clone size: NA; V gene: TRBV7-9; D gene: TRBD2
CDR3 protein: CASSLAGLAGAPYNEQFF; CDR3 DNA: TGTGCCAGCAGCTTAGCTGGACTAGCGGGAGCTCCTTACAATGAGCAGTTCTTC; J gene: TRBJ2-1; CDR3 length: 18; clone size: NA; V gene: TRBV7-9; D gene: TRBD2
CDR3 protein: CATSSDRLAAYEQYF; CDR3 DNA: TGTGCCACCAGCAGCGATCGACTAGCGGCCTACGAGCAGTACTTC; J gene: TRBJ2-7; CDR3 length: 15; clone size: NA; V gene: TRBV15; D gene: TRBD2
CDR3 protein: CASSKGRVARMNTEAFF; CDR3 DNA: TGTGCCAGTTCGAAAGGTAGGGTAGCACGGATGAACACTGAAGCTTTCTTT; J gene: TRBJ1-1; CDR3 length: 17; clone size: NA; V gene: TRBV19; D gene: NA
CDR3 protein: CSDQAGGGFWEQFF; CDR3 DNA: TGCAGCGACCAAGCGGGAGGCGGGTTTTGGGAGCAGTTCTTC; J gene: TRBJ2-1; CDR3 length: 14; clone size: NA; V gene: TRBV29-1; D gene: TRBD2
CDR3 protein: CASSLEVQAFF; CDR3 DNA: TGTGCCAGCAGCTTAGAGGTCCAAGCTTTCTTT; J gene: TRBJ1-1; CDR3 length: 11; clone size: NA; V gene: TRBV13; D gene: NA
CDR3 protein: CASSFRLAGSYEQYF; CDR3 DNA: TGTGCCAGCAGTTTCAGGCTAGCGGGCTCCTACGAGCAGTACTTC; J gene: TRBJ2-7; CDR3 length: 15; clone size: NA; V gene: TRBV28; D gene: TRBD2
CDR3 protein: CASSNQKLEQFF; CDR3 DNA: TGTGCCAGCAGCAACCAAAAACTTGAGCAGTTCTTC; J gene: TRBJ2-1; CDR3 length: 12; clone size: NA; V gene: TRBV11-2; D gene: NA
CDR3 protein: CASSLGGASTDTQYF; CDR3 DNA: TGTGCCAGCAGCTTAGGGGGAGCTAGCACAGATACGCAGTATTTT; J gene: TRBJ2-3; CDR3 length: 15; clone size: NA; V gene: TRBV7-7; D gene: NA
CDR3 protein: CASSPGGVDYGYTF; CDR3 DNA: TGCGCCAGCAGCCCCGGGGGGGTAGACTATGGCTACACCTTC; J gene: TRBJ1-2; CDR3 length: 14; clone size: once; V gene: TRBV5-1; D gene: NA
CDR3 protein: CASSRGAFNQPQHF; CDR3 DNA: TGTGCCAGCAGCCGCGGGGCCTTCAATCAGCCCCAGCATTTT; J gene: TRBJ1-5; CDR3 length: 14; clone size: few; V gene: TRBV6-5; D gene: NA
CDR3 protein: CASSFPGQGASGANVLTF; CDR3 DNA: TGTGCCAGCAGTTTTCCGGGACAGGGGGCCTCTGGGGCCAACGTCCTGACTTTC; J gene: TRBJ2-6; CDR3 length: 18; clone size: few; V gene: TRBV5-4; D gene: TRBD1
CDR3 protein: CASSLSRGVGNTEAFF; CDR3 DNA: TGTGCCAGCAGTTTATCGCGAGGGGTGGGGAACACTGAAGCTTTCTTT; J gene: TRBJ1-1; CDR3 length: 16; clone size: once; V gene: TRBV27; D gene: NA
CDR3 protein: CATSSLNQPQHF; CDR3 DNA: TGTGCCACCAGCAGCCTAAATCAGCCCCAGCATTTT; J gene: TRBJ1-5; CDR3 length: 12; clone size: NA; V gene: TRBV15; D gene: NA
CDR3 protein: CASSQETSGRIEQFF; CDR3 DNA: TGTGCCAGCAGCCAAGAGACCAGCGGGAGAATCGAGCAGTTCTTC; J gene: TRBJ2-1; CDR3 length: 15; clone size: NA; V gene: TRBV4-2; D gene: TRBD2
CDR3 protein: CAATRQGGFSGANVLTF; CDR3 DNA: TGTGCCGCCACCAGACAGGGTGGGTTCTCTGGGGCCAACGTCCTGACTTTC; J gene: TRBJ2-6; CDR3 length: 17; clone size: NA; V gene: TRBV5-8; D gene: TRBD1
CDR3 protein: CASSDSLAGSSYEQYF; CDR3 DNA: TGTGCCAGCAGTGATTCCCTAGCGGGAAGCTCCTACGAGCAGTACTTC; J gene: TRBJ2-7; CDR3 length: 16; clone size: NA; V gene: TRBV2; D gene: TRBD2
CDR3 protein: CASSIMGTLSGNTIYF; CDR3 DNA: TGTGCCAGTAGTATAATGGGGACACTCTCTGGAAACACCATATATTTT; J gene: TRBJ1-3; CDR3 length: 16; clone size: NA; V gene: TRBV19; D gene: NA
CDR3 protein: CASSSPRRSPPQQYF; CDR3 DNA: TGTGCCAGCAGCTCCCCGAGAAGATCCCCCCCACAGCAGTACTTC; J gene: TRBJ2-7; CDR3 length: 15; clone size: NA; V gene: TRBV7-9; D gene: NA
CDR3 protein: CATSRGTGGVNQPQHF; CDR3 DNA: TGTGCCACCAGCAGAGGGACCGGCGGAGTAAATCAGCCCCAGCATTTT; J gene: TRBJ1-5; CDR3 length: 16; clone size: NA; V gene: TRBV15; D gene: NA
CDR3 protein: CASSLAGTFYEQYF; CDR3 DNA: TGTGCCAGCAGCTTAGCAGGGACCTTCTACGAGCAGTACTTC; J gene: TRBJ2-7; CDR3 length: 14; clone size: NA; V gene: TRBV7-9; D gene: NA
CDR3 protein: CASSYGGGTSADTQYF; CDR3 DNA: TGTGCCAGCAGCTACGGTGGCGGTACCTCTGCAGATACGCAGTATTTT; J gene: TRBJ2-3; CDR3 length: 16; clone size: NA; V gene: TRBV9; D gene: NA
CDR3 protein: CASSVLVAGDAETQYF; CDR3 DNA: TGTGCCAGCAGCGTTCTGGTAGCGGGAGATGCAGAGACCCAGTACTTC; J gene: TRBJ2-5; CDR3 length: 16; clone size: NA; V gene: TRBV9; D gene: TRBD2
CDR3 protein: CASSLAGGRTGELFF; CDR3 DNA: TGTGCCAGCAGTCTAGCGGGAGGGCGGACCGGGGAGCTGTTTTTT; J gene: TRBJ2-2; CDR3 length: 15; clone size: once; V gene: TRBV27; D gene: TRBD2
CDR3 protein: CASSQGQGNQPQHF; CDR3 DNA: TGCGCCAGCAGCCAAGGCCAGGGTAATCAGCCCCAGCATTTT; J gene: TRBJ1-5; CDR3 length: 14; clone size: NA; V gene: TRBV4-3; D gene: NA
CDR3 protein: CASSLRLLEREGGYEQFF; CDR3 DNA: TGTGCCAGCAGTTTACGGTTGTTGGAACGGGAGGGAGGATATGAGCAGTTCTTC; J gene: TRBJ2-1; CDR3 length: 18; clone size: once; V gene: TRBV28; D gene: TRBD2
CDR3 protein: CVWREAYEQYF; CDR3 DNA: TGCGTCTGGAGGGAAGCCTACGAGCAGTACTTC; J gene: TRBJ2-7; CDR3 length: 11; clone size: NA; V gene: TRBV2; D gene: NA
CDR3 protein: CASNPLTGHSNEQFF; CDR3 DNA: TGTGCCAGCAATCCCTTAACGGGACATTCAAATGAGCAGTTCTTC; J gene: TRBJ2-1; CDR3 length: 15; clone size: NA; V gene: TRBV6-5; D gene: NA